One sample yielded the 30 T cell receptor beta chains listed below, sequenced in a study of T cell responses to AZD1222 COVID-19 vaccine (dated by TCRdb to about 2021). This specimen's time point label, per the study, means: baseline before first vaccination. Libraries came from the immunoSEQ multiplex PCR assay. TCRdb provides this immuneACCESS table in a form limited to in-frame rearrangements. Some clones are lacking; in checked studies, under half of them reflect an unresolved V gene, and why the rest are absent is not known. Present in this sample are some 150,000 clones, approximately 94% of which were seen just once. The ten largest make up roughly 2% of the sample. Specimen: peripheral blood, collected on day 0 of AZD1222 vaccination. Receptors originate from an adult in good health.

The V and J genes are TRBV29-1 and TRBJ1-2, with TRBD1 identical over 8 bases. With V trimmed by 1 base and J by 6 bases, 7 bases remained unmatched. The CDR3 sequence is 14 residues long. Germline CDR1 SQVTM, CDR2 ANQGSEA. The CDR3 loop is CSVEVATGDNGYTF. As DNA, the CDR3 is TGCAGCGTTGAAGTCGCGACAGGGGATAATGGCTACACCTTC. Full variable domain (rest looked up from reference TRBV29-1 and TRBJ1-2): SAVISQKPSRDICQRGTSLTIQCQVDSQVTMMFWYRQQPGQSLTLIATANQGSEATYESGFVIDKFPISRPNLTFSTLTVSNMSPEDSSIYLCSVEVATGDNGYTFGSGTRLTVV.

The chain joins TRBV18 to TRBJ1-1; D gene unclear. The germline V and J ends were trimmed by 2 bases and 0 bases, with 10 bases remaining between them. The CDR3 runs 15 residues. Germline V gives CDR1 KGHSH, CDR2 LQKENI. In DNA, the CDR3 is TGTGCCAGCTCACCAAAACAGCTCATGAACACTGAAGCTTTCTTT. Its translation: CASSPKQLMNTEAFF.

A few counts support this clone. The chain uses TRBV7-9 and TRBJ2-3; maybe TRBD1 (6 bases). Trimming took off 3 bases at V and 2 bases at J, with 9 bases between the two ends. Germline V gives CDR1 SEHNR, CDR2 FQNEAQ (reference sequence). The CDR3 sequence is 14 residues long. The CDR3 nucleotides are TGTGCCAGCAGCTTTGGACAGTTCACAGATACGCAGTATTTT. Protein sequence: CASSFGQFTDTQYF. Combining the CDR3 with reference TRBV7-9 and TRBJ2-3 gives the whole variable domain DTGVSQNPRHKITKRGQNVTFRCDPISEHNRLYWYRQTLGQGPEFLTYFQNEAQLEKSRLLSDRFSAERPKGSFSTLEIQRTEQGDSAMYLCASSFGQFTDTQYFGPGTRLTVL.

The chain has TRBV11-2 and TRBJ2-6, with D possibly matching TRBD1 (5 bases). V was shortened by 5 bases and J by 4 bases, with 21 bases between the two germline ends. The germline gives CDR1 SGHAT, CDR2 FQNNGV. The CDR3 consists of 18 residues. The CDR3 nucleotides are TGTGCCAGCAGCCCCAGGGTCCACCTTGTATCCGGGGCCAACGTCCTGACTTTC. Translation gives CASSPRVHLVSGANVLTF.

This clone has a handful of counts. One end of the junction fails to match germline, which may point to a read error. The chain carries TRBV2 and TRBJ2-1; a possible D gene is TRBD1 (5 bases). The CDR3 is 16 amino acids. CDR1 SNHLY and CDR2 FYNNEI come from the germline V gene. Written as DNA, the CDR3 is TGTGCCAGCAGCGAAGGGGTAACTGGCACCTACAATGAGCAGTTCTTC. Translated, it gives CASSEGVTGTYNEQFF.

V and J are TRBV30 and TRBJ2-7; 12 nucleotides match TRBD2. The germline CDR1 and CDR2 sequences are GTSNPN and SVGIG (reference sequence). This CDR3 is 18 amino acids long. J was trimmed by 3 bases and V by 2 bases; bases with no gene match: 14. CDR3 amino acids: CAWSHSPSSGRGNYEQYF. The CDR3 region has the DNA TGTGCCTGGAGTCATTCTCCTTCTAGCGGGAGGGGAAACTACGAGCAGTACTTC.

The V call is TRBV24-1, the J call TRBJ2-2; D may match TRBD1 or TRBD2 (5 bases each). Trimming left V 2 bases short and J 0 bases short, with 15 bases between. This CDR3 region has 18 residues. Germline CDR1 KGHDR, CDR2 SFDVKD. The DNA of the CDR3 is TGTGCCACCAGTGATTCCCCCCGGGACCCGACGAACACCGGGGAGCTGTTTTTT. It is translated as CATSDSPRDPTNTGELFF.

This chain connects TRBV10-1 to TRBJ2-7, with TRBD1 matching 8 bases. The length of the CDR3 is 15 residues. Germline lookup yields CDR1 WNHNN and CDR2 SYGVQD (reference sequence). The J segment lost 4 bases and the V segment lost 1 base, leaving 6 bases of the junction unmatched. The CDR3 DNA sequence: TGCGCCAGCAGTGAGTGGACAGGGCAGGGGTACGAGCAGTACTTC. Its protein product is CASSEWTGQGYEQYF.

Here the CDR3 DNA reads TGTGCCAGCACCCCTAGCGGGAGGAGGGGGACCCAGTACTTC. Protein sequence: CASTPSGRRGTQYF. The genes are TRBV6-6 and TRBJ2-5; the match to TRBD2 covers 11 bases. After removal of 7 bases from V and 7 bases from J, the junction contained 8 bases not matched to a gene. From germline, CDR1 is MNHNY and CDR2 SVGAGI (reference sequence). The CDR3 is made up of 14 amino acids.

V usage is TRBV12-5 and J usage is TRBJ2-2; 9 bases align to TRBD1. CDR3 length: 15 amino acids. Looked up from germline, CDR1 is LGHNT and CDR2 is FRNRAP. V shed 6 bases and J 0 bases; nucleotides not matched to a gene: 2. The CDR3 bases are TGTGCTAGTGGCCGACAGGGGGCGAACACCGGGGAGCTGTTTTTT. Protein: CASGRQGANTGELFF.

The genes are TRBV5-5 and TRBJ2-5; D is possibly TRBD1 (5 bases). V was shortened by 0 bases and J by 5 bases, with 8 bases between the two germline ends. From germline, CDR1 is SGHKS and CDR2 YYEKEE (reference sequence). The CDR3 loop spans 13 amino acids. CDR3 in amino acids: CASSLVGAETQYF. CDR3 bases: TGTGCCAGCAGCTTGGTTGGGGCCGAGACCCAGTACTTC. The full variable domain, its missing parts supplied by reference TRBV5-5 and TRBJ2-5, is DAGVTQSPTHLIKTRGQQVTLRCSPISGHKSVSWYQQVLGQGPQFIFQYYEKEERGRGNFPDRFSARQFPNYSSELNVNALLLGDSALYLCASSLVGAETQYFGPGTRLLVL.

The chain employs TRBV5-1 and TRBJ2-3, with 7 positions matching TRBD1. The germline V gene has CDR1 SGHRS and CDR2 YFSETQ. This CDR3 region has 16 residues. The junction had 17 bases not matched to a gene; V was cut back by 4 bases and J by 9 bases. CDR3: CASSPGQSSHTGTQYF. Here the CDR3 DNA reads TGCGCCAGCAGCCCGGGACAGTCGTCCCACACGGGAACGCAGTATTTT.

CDR3 sequence (DNA): TGTGCCAGCAGCTATACGGGACACCCGAACACTGAAGCTTTCTTT. As protein: CASSYTGHPNTEAFF. V usage is TRBV7-9 and J usage is TRBJ1-1; a weak D match, TRBD1 (6 bases). The CDR3 consists of 15 residues. CDR1 and CDR2 (germline): SEHNR, FQNEAQ (reference sequence). Trimming pared 4 bases from V and 1 base from J, leaving 13 bases between. The complete variable domain, with remaining parts taken from reference TRBV7-9 and TRBJ1-1, reads DTGVSQNPRHKITKRGQNVTFRCDPISEHNRLYWYRQTLGQGPEFLTYFQNEAQLEKSRLLSDRFSAERPKGSFSTLEIQRTEQGDSAMYLCASSYTGHPNTEAFFGQGTRLTVV.

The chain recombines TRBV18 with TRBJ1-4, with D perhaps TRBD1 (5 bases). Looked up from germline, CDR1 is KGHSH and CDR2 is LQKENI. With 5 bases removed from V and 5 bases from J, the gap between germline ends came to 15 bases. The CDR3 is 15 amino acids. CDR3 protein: CASSGTGQANEKLFF. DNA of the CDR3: TGTGCCAGCTCAGGAACAGGTCAGGCGAATGAAAAACTGTTTTTT.

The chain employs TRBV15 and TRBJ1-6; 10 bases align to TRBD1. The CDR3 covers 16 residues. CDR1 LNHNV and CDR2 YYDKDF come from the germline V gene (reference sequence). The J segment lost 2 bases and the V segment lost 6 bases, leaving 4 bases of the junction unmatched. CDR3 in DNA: TGTGCCACCAGTCTCGGACAGGGGGCCTATAATTCACCCCTCCACTTT. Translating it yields CATSLGQGAYNSPLHF.

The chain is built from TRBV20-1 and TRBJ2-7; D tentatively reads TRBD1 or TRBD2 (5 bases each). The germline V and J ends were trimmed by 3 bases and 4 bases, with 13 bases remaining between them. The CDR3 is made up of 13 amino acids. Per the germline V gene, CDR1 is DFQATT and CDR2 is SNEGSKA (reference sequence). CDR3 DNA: TGCAGTGCTAGTCGGGACGGAAGGTACGAGCAGTACTTC. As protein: CSASRDGRYEQYF.

CDR3 sequence (DNA): TGTGCCAGCAGCTTAGGGGGCTATGGCTACACCTTC. Translated, it gives CASSLGGYGYTF. The J gene is TRBJ1-2, the V gene TRBV7-9; no clear D gene. V lost 1 base and J lost 4, with 4 bases in between. This CDR3 comprises 12 residues. Germline V gives CDR1 SEHNR, CDR2 FQNEAQ (reference sequence). The variable domain in full, with the rest retrieved from reference TRBV7-9 and TRBJ1-2, is DTGVSQNPRHKITKRGQNVTFRCDPISEHNRLYWYRQTLGQGPEFLTYFQNEAQLEKSRLLSDRFSAERPKGSFSTLEIQRTEQGDSAMYLCASSLGGYGYTFGSGTRLTVV.

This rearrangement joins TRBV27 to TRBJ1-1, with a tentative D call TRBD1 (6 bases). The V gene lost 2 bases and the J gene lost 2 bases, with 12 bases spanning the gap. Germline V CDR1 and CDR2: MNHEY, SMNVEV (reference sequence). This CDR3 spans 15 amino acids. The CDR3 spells CASSLRTGINTEAFF. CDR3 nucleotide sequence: TGTGCCAGCAGTTTACGCACAGGGATAAACACTGAAGCTTTCTTT.

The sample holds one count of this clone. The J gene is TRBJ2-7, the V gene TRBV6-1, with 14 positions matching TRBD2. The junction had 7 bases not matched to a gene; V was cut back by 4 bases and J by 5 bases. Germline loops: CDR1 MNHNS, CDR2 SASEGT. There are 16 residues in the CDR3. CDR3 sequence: CASSVVAGLAGDEQYF. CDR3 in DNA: TGTGCCAGCAGTGTGGTAGCGGGACTAGCGGGAGACGAGCAGTACTTC.

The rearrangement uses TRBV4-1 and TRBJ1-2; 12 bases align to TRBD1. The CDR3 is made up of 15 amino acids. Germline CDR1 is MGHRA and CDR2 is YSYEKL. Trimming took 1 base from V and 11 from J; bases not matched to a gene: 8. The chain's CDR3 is CASSQAGTGGAGYTF. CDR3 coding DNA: TGCGCCAGCAGCCAAGCCGGGACAGGGGGCGCGGGTTACACCTTC.

The CDR3 loop reads CASSLKGGEGYVAQYF. The CDR3 DNA is TGTGCCAGCAGTTTAAAAGGGGGCGAGGGATACGTAGCGCAGTACTTC. The chain links TRBV27 to TRBJ2-7, with TRBD1 identical over 7 bases. There are 16 residues in the CDR3. The V segment lost 2 bases and the J segment 9 bases; nucleotides outside the gene matches: 16. The germline V gene encodes CDR1 MNHEY and CDR2 SMNVEV (reference sequence).

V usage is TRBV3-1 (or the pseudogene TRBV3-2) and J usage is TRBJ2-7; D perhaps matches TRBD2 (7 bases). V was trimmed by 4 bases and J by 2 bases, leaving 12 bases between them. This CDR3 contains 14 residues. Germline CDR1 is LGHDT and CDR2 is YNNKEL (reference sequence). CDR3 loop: CASSLDGGPYEQYF. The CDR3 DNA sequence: TGTGCCAGCAGCCTAGACGGGGGGCCCTACGAGCAGTACTTC.

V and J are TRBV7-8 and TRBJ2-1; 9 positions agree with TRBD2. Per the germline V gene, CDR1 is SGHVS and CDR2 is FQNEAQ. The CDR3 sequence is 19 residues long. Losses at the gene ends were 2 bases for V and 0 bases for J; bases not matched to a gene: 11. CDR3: CASSLFASGALSSYNEQFF. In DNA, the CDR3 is TGTGCCAGCAGCTTATTCGCTAGCGGGGCCCTGAGCTCCTACAATGAGCAGTTCTTC. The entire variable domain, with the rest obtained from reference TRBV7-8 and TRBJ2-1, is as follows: GAGVSQSPRYKVAKRGQDVALRCDPISGHVSLFWYQQALGQGPEFLTYFQNEAQLDKSGLPSDRFFAERPEGSVSTLKIQRTQQEDSAVYLCASSLFASGALSSYNEQFFGPGTRLTVL.

CDR3 nucleotide sequence: TGCGCCAGCAGCGCCCTTGGGCTCGGTCAGCCCCAGCATTTT. The encoded protein is CASSALGLGQPQHF. The gene calls are TRBV5-1 and TRBJ1-5; no reliable D call. The CDR3 is 14 residues long. Germline V gene lookup returns CDR1 SGHRS and CDR2 YFSETQ. Trimming stripped 4 bases from V and 6 bases from J, with 14 bases between.

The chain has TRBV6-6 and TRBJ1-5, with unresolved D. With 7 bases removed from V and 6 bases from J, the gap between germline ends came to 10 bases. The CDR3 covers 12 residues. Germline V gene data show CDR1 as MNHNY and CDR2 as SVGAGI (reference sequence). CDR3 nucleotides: TGTGCCAGCAAGGGCGTCGGTCAGCCCCAGCATTTT. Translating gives CASKGVGQPQHF.

The CDR3: CASSQGGVNYGYTF. CDR3 bases: TGTGCCAGCAGCCAAGGCGGGGTGAACTATGGCTACACCTTC. V gene TRBV4-2 combines with J gene TRBJ1-2, with no clear D. The CDR3 covers 14 residues. Germline lookup yields CDR1 LGHNA and CDR2 YNFKEQ. Between the trimmed V and J ends, which lost 1 base and 2 bases, there was a span of 8 bases.

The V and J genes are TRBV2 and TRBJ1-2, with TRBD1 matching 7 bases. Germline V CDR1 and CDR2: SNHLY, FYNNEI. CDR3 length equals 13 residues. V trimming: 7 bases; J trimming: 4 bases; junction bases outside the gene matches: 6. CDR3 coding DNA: TGTGCCAGCACCTTGGGACAGAGCTATGGCTACACCTTC. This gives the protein CASTLGQSYGYTF.

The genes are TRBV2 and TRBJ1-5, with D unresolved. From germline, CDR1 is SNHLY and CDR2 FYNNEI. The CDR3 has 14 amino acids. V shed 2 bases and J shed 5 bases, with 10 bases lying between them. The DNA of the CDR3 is TGTGCCAGCAGTGAAATAGGAGTTTATCAGCCCCAGCATTTT. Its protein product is CASSEIGVYQPQHF.

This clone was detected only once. The CDR3 sequence: CASSVTQGATNEKLFF. CDR3 sequence (DNA): TGTGCCAGCAGTGTAACTCAGGGCGCGACTAATGAAAAACTGTTTTTT. The chain carries TRBV6-6 and TRBJ1-4, with D perhaps TRBD1 (5 bases). Germline CDR1 MNHNY, CDR2 SVGAGI (reference sequence). Trimming shortened V by 5 bases and J by 2 bases, and 15 bases separated the two germline ends. The CDR3 has 16 residues.

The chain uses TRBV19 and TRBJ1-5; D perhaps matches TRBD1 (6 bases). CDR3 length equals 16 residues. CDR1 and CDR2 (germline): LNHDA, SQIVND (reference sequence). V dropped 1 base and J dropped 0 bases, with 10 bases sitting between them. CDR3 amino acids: CASSIVTGSSNQPQHF. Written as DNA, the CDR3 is TGTGCCAGTAGTATAGTAACAGGGTCTAGCAATCAGCCCCAGCATTTT. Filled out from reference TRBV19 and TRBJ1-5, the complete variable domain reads DGGITQSPKYLFRKEGQNVTLSCEQNLNHDAMYWYRQDPGQGLRLIYYSQIVNDFQKGDIAEGYSVSREKKESFPLTVTSAQKNPTAFYLCASSIVTGSSNQPQHFGDGTRLSIL.